A selection of T cell receptor beta chains follows, all from one sample in a study of response to subunit inactivated influenza vaccine. TCRdb recomputed calls from the RT-PCR reads with MiXCR, one row per CDR3 protein. The table shows some 150,000 distinct CDR3 sequences, with more than 10% occurring only once. Separately, the same data were catalogued under a study of T cells expressing NK-cell markers.

The material was CD8+ T cells sorted from PBMCs, obtained about 13 days after vaccination. All receptors come from a man between 45 and 60 years old who received an inactivated influenza vaccine. Both conserved end residues are part of each CDR3. The D gene is left open where the match is weak. Expanded clones are given a class, and other clones once, few, many or no size at all.

CDR3aa,CDR3nt,d_gene,j_gene,v_gene,abundance
CASSQGLAGGRETQYF,TGTGCCAGCAGCCAAGGACTAGCGGGAGGACGAGAGACCCAGTACTTC,TRBD2,TRBJ2-5,TRBV4-2,few
CASSIGTGRGYTF,TGTGCCAGCAGCATTGGGACAGGGCGAGGCTACACCTTC,TRBD1,TRBJ1-2,TRBV7-9,-
CASSQVWESGYEQYF,TGCGCCAGCAGCCAAGTTTGGGAGTCGGGCTACGAGCAGTACTTC,-,TRBJ2-7,TRBV4-1,-
CASSQEGEGVPYEQYF,TGTGCCAGCAGCCAAGAAGGGGAGGGGGTCCCCTACGAGCAGTACTTC,-,TRBJ2-7,TRBV3-1,-
CASSSIGASGESSYNEQFF,TGTGCCAGCAGTTCGATTGGTGCTAGCGGTGAGAGCTCCTACAATGAGCAGTTCTTC,TRBD2,TRBJ2-1,TRBV13,few
CASSSDRGREQYF,TGTGCCAGCAGCTCGGACAGGGGGCGGGAGCAGTACTTC,TRBD1,TRBJ2-7,TRBV7-9,-
CASRPVQENYEQYF,TGTGCCAGCAGACCCGTACAGGAGAACTACGAGCAGTACTTC,-,TRBJ2-7,TRBV6-2/TRBV6-3,few
CASSLTGSYYEQYF,TGTGCCAGCAGTTTAACAGGATCCTACTACGAGCAGTACTTC,-,TRBJ2-7,TRBV28,few
CASSLSRVGEKLFF,TGTGCCAGCAGCTTAAGCAGGGTCGGTGAAAAACTGTTTTTT,-,TRBJ1-4,TRBV7-8,few
CASSYSSALSNEKLFF,TGTGCCAGCAGTTACTCCTCGGCCTTGTCTAACGAAAAACTGTTTTTT,-,TRBJ1-4,TRBV6-5,few
CASSQDSGADTEAFF,TGCGCCAGCAGCCAAGACTCGGGGGCCGACACTGAAGCTTTCTTT,-,TRBJ1-1,TRBV4-1,many
CASSPSIGYTF,TGTGCCAGCAGTCCGAGCATCGGCTACACCTTC,-,TRBJ1-2,TRBV7-9,-
CATSIGGRSYEQYF,TGTGCCACCAGCATCGGCGGGCGATCCTACGAGCAGTACTTC,-,TRBJ2-7,TRBV15,many
CASSLTGGEQFF,TGCGCCAGCAGCTTGACGGGTGGTGAGCAGTTCTTC,-,TRBJ2-1,TRBV5-1,few
CASSQFRGGVDEQYF,TGTGCCAGCAGCCAATTCCGGGGTGGAGTAGACGAGCAGTACTTC,-,TRBJ2-7,TRBV14,few
CASSYSGREQFF,TGTGCCAGCAGTTACTCGGGCAGGGAGCAGTTCTTC,-,TRBJ2-1,TRBV6-2/TRBV6-3,many
CASSPGGRLFYGYTF,TGTGCCAGCAGTCCCGGCGGCAGGCTTTTCTATGGCTACACCTTC,-,TRBJ1-2,TRBV7-9,-
CASSLAGGDRPNEKLFF,TGTGCCAGCAGCTTAGCGGGGGGAGATCGTCCAAATGAAAAACTGTTTTTT,-,TRBJ1-4,TRBV7-6,-
CASSYSAGSNIQYF,TGTGCCAGCAGTTACTCCGCAGGGTCAAACATTCAGTACTTC,-,TRBJ2-4,TRBV6-5,few
CASSPPGSGPYQETQYF,TGTGCCAGCTCGCCCCCCGGGTCAGGACCGTACCAAGAGACCCAGTACTTC,-,TRBJ2-5,TRBV18,-
CASSYSEGPLETQYF,TGTGCCAGCAGTTACTCGGAGGGCCCTCTAGAGACCCAGTACTTC,-,TRBJ2-5,TRBV6-5,many
CSARENRVYSYNEQFF,TGCAGTGCTAGAGAGAACAGGGTTTACTCCTACAATGAGCAGTTCTTC,-,TRBJ2-1,TRBV20-1,-
CASSQFRGWGNIQYF,TGCGCCAGCAGCCAATTCAGGGGTTGGGGAAACATTCAGTACTTC,-,TRBJ2-4,TRBV4-3,-
CASSRKRQGSYNEQFF,TGTGCCAGCAGCCGGAAACGACAGGGATCCTACAATGAGCAGTTCTTC,TRBD1,TRBJ2-1,TRBV4-2,few
CASSYSLGAYEQYF,TGTGCCAGCAGTTATTCATTGGGGGCCTACGAGCAGTACTTC,-,TRBJ2-7,TRBV28,-
CAISGVGSYNEQFF,TGTGCCATCAGTGGAGTAGGTTCCTACAATGAGCAGTTCTTC,-,TRBJ2-1,TRBV10-3,-
CASSASGKNNEQFF,TGTGCCAGCAGCGCCTCCGGGAAAAACAATGAGCAGTTCTTC,-,TRBJ2-1,TRBV9,-
CASSQIATTYNEQFF,TGCGCCAGCAGCCAAATAGCCACTACCTACAATGAGCAGTTCTTC,-,TRBJ2-1,TRBV4-3,-
CAISPGLLGLLETQYF,TGTGCCATCAGCCCCGGGCTCCTGGGCCTTCTCGAGACCCAGTACTTC,-,TRBJ2-5,TRBV5-8,-
CASSYTVGAGKQETQYF,TGTGCCAGCAGTTACACAGTCGGGGCAGGAAAGCAAGAGACCCAGTACTTC,-,TRBJ2-5,TRBV6-2/TRBV6-3,-
CSVEGTAEAFF,TGCAGCGTTGAGGGGACGGCAGAAGCTTTCTTT,-,TRBJ1-1,TRBV29-1,-
CASSPTGSTDTQYF,TGTGCCAGCAGCCCGACAGGGAGCACAGATACGCAGTATTTT,TRBD1,TRBJ2-3,TRBV16,few
CSVVGGLAKNIQYF,TGCAGCGTTGTCGGGGGATTAGCCAAAAACATTCAGTACTTC,-,TRBJ2-4,TRBV29-1,-
CASSRDRAFQETQYF,TGTGCCAGCAGCAGGGACAGGGCTTTCCAAGAGACCCAGTACTTC,TRBD1,TRBJ2-5,TRBV7-2,-
CASSVLAGVTGELFF,TGTGCCAGCAGCGTGCTAGCGGGGGTCACCGGGGAGCTGTTTTTT,TRBD2,TRBJ2-2,TRBV9,-
CASSYSIGPNTEAFF,TGTGCCAGCAGTTACTCGATTGGGCCAAACACTGAAGCTTTCTTT,-,TRBJ1-1,TRBV6-5,-
CASSRHYGDNTEAFF,TGCGCCAGCAGCCGTCACTACGGGGATAACACTGAAGCTTTCTTT,-,TRBJ1-1,TRBV4-1,-
CASSQDFRRSTDTQYF,TGCGCCAGCAGCCAAGATTTCCGCCGGAGCACAGATACGCAGTATTTT,-,TRBJ2-3,TRBV4-3,few
CASRSGNGAFF,TGTGCCAGCAGGTCCGGGAATGGAGCTTTCTTT,-,TRBJ1-1,TRBV6-5,-
CASSYPLWGDRTYNEQFF,TGTGCCAGCAGCTATCCCCTCTGGGGGGACAGGACCTACAATGAGCAGTTCTTC,TRBD1,TRBJ2-1,TRBV11-1,-
CASSTSYEQYF,TGTGCCAGCAGTACTTCCTACGAGCAGTACTTC,-,TRBJ2-7,TRBV7-9,many
CATSDQDSKKPYEQYF,TGTGCCACCAGTGATCAGGACAGTAAAAAGCCCTACGAGCAGTACTTC,-,TRBJ2-7,TRBV24-1,few
CASSYSVYVGFYEQYF,TGTGCCAGCAGTTACTCGGTCTATGTGGGGTTCTACGAGCAGTACTTC,-,TRBJ2-7,TRBV6-2/TRBV6-3,-
CAISESGDTYYEQYF,TGTGCCATCAGTGAGTCAGGGGACACCTACTACGAGCAGTACTTC,-,TRBJ2-7,TRBV10-3,many
CASSLALVTEAFF,TGTGCCAGCAGCTTAGCCCTGGTCACTGAAGCTTTCTTT,-,TRBJ1-1,TRBV11-1,few
CASSLARGGTGELFF,TGTGCCAGCAGTTTGGCCAGGGGGGGTACCGGGGAGCTGTTTTTT,-,TRBJ2-2,TRBV28,-
CASRIAGARSHEQFF,TGTGCCAGCAGAATAGCGGGAGCGAGGTCCCATGAGCAGTTCTTC,TRBD2,TRBJ2-1,TRBV6-1,few
CASSAGVGTEAFF,TGTGCCAGCAGCGCAGGGGTGGGCACTGAAGCTTTCTTT,-,TRBJ1-1,TRBV9,-
CASSGTGNNQPQHF,TGTGCCAGCAGTGGTACAGGAAATAATCAGCCCCAGCATTTT,-,TRBJ1-5,TRBV27,many
CASSEEAFYEQYF,TGCGCCAGCAGTGAGGAGGCTTTCTACGAGCAGTACTTC,-,TRBJ2-7,TRBV10-2,-
CASSLSGQGYNEQFF,TGCGCCAGCAGCTTGTCAGGACAGGGGTACAATGAGCAGTTCTTC,TRBD1,TRBJ2-1,TRBV5-1,-
CASSLKMAGENIQYF,TGTGCCAGCAGCTTGAAGATGGCTGGGGAAAACATTCAGTACTTC,-,TRBJ2-4,TRBV5-6,-
CSVEDSRGSSYNEQFF,TGCAGCGTTGAAGATTCCCGCGGGAGCTCCTACAATGAGCAGTTCTTC,TRBD2,TRBJ2-1,TRBV29-1,many
CASSLVAGADNQPQHF,TGTGCCAGCAGCTTGGTGGCAGGGGCAGACAATCAGCCCCAGCATTTT,-,TRBJ1-5,TRBV5-5,few